This entry describes one T cell receptor (beta chain). Antigen specificity is unknown. Germline values: CDR1 MRHNA, CDR2 SNTAGT. V lost 4 bases and J lost 7; bases outside the gene matches: 4. CDR3 length: 13 residues. This record comes from a study of cytomegalovirus exposure and HLA in healthy donors. Points from the study as a whole: Cytomegalovirus association was listed for 150 or so TCR beta chains.

It was with 60 Vbeta and 13 Jbeta primers that the PCR ran. Sequencing used immunoSEQ multiplex PCR; TCRdb keeps in-frame clones, though not all of them. The repertoire holds about 210,000 clones, with about three quarters as singletons. The donors (healthy individuals) were bone marrow donors. This chain joins TRBV6-4 and TRBJ2-3, with 8 bases fitting TRBD2. Sequenced sample: PBMCs. The sequence was obtained from a boy younger than 18 in good health and CMV-seronegative. CDR3 sequence (DNA): TGTGCCAGCAGTGCTACTAGCGGAAATACGCAGTATTTT. Translating gives CASSATSGNTQYF.